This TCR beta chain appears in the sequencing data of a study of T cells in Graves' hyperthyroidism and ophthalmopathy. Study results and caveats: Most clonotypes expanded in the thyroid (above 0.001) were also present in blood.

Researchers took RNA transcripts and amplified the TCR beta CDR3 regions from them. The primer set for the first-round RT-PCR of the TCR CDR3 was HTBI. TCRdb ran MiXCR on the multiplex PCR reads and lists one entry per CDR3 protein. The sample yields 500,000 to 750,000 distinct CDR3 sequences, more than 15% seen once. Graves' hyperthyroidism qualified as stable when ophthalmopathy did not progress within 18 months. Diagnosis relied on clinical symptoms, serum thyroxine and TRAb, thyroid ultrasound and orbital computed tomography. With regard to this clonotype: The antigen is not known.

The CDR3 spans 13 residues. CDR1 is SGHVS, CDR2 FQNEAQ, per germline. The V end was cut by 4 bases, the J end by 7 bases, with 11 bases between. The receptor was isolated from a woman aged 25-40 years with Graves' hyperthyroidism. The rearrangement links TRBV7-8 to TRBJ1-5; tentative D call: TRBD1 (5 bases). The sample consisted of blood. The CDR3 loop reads CASSWKGDQPQHF. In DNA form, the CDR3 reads TGTGCCAGCAGCTGGAAAGGGGACCAGCCCCAGCATTTT.